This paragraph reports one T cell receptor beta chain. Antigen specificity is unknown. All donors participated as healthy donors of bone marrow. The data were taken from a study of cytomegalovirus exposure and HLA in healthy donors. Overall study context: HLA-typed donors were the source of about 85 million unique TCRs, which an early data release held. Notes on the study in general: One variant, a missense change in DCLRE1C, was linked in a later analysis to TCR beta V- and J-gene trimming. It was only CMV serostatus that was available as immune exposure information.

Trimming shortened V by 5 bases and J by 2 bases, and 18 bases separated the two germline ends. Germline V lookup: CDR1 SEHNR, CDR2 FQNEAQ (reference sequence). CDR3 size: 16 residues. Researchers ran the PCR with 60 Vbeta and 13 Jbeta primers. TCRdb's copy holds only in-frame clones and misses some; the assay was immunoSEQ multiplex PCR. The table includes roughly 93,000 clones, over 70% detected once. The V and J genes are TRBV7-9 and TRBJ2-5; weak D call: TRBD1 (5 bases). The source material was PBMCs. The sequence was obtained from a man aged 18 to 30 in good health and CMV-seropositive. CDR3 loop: CASSPPLRVWQETQYF. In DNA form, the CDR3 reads TGTGCCAGCAGCCCCCCCCTCAGGGTGTGGCAAGAGACCCAGTACTTC.